These 4 T cell receptor beta chains came from one sample sequenced in a study of tumor-infiltrating lymphocytes in primary liver carcinoma. From roughly 20-30 mg of unsorted bulk tissue, DNA and RNA were co-extracted together. Making TCR beta cDNA involved 400 to 600 ng total RNA and a constant-region primer. Each TCR beta library was derived from three nested multiplex PCR rounds that employed slightly modified ARM-PCR. Use of TRBV1-TRBV30 forward primers with a C-beta reverse primer characterized the first two PCR rounds, which lasted around 10 cycles each. TCRdb analysed the multiplex PCR reads with MiXCR anew, one entry per CDR3 protein. This table holds under 85,000 distinct CDR3 sequences, 60% to 75% found once. The sequenced sample was liver tumor tissue from sampling region 1. As to subset: tumor region T1, superior pole. The receptor source for this set is a man aged 40-55 years with primary liver carcinoma and hepatitis B virus infection.

This chain joins TRBV2 and TRBJ2-1; maybe TRBD2 (5 bases). The germline CDR1 and CDR2 sequences are SNHLY and FYNNEI. Trimming removed 6 bases from V and 5 bases from J, with 11 bases in between. The CDR3 is 13 residues long. The CDR3 loop is CASSRTFNNEQFF. The CDR3 nucleotides are TGTGCCAGCAGCCGGACTTTTAACAATGAGCAGTTCTTC. The full variable domain, with the rest looked up from reference TRBV2 and TRBJ2-1, is EPEVTQTPSHQVTQMGQEVILRCVPISNHLYFYWYRQILGQKVEFLVSFYNNEISEKSEIFDDQFSVERPDGSNFTLKIRSTKLEDSAMYFCASSRTFNNEQFFGPGTRLTVL.

Ten or more counts support this clonotype. The J gene is TRBJ2-7, the V gene TRBV5-1, with 8 bases lining up with TRBD2. Trimming took 2 bases from V and 5 from J; bases not matched to a gene: 3. Germline assignment: CDR1 SGHRS and CDR2 YFSETQ. The CDR3 loop spans 13 amino acids. The CDR3 spells CASSFATSDEQYF. DNA for the CDR3: TGCGCCAGCAGCTTCGCGACTAGCGACGAGCAGTACTTC.

With regard to this clonotype: One junction end does not reproduce the germline sequence, and a read error may be involved. This rearrangement joins TRBV5-4 to TRBJ2-2; 10 bases are a match to TRBD2. The CDR3 sequence is 14 residues long. Germline V gene lookup returns CDR1 SGHNT and CDR2 YYREEE (reference sequence). The CDR3, as DNA: TGTGCCAGCAGCTTAACTAGCGGGACCTGGGAGCTGTTCTTT. Its protein product is CASSLTSGTWELFF.

A remark on this clonotype: Relative to the germline gene, one junction end is altered; a read error may explain this. The chain couples TRBV11-2 to TRBJ2-1, with 12 bases that match TRBD2. This CDR3 comprises 17 residues. Germline V gene sequence: CDR1 SGHAT, CDR2 FQNNGV. The CDR3 DNA is TGTGTCAGCAGCCAGGGACTAGCGGGTTCCCATTTCTACGAGCAGTTCTTC. Protein sequence: CVSSQGLAGSHFYEQFF.